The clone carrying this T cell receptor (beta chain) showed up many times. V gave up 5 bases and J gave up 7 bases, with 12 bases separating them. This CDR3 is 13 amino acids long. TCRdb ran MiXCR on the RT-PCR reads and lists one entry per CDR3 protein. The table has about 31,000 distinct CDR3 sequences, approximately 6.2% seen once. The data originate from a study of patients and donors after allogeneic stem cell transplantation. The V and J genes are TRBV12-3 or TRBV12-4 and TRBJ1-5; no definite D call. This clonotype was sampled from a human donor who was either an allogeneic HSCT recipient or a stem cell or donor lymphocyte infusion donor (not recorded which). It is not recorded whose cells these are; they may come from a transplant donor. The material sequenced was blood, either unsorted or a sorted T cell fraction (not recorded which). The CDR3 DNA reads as TGTGCCAGCAGTCCCGCTCTCGGGCAGCCCCAGCATTTT. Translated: CASSPALGQPQHF.